A selection of T cell receptor beta chains follows, all from one sample in a study of shared clonotypes between healthy human individuals. Using immunoSEQ multiplex PCR, the repertoire was profiled, and TCRdb retains in-frame clones only, with some absent. This table has some 660,000 clones, about three quarters appearing once. Sample: memory CD4+ T cells sorted from blood. The receptor set was obtained from a young woman in good health. The CDR3 runs from the conserved cysteine through the conserved F or W. The D gene is left open where the match is weak. Rows may omit the clone size; those that give it use once, few, many or a size class.

>.|TRBJ2-1|TRBV5-1|.
TGCGCCAGCAGCCCGGGCATCTACAATGAGCAGTTCTTC
CASSPGIYNEQFF
>.|TRBJ2-3|TRBV18|.
TGTGCCAGCTCACCAGACAGGGATACGCAGTATTTT
CASSPDRDTQYF
>.|TRBJ2-1|TRBV28|.
TGTGCCAGCAGTTTAGAAGGGACACCCTATGAGCAGTTCTTC
CASSLEGTPYEQFF
>TRBD2|TRBJ2-5|TRBV5-6|.
TGTGCCAGCAGCTTGGGGGGGAGGGCCGTGGAGACCCAGTACTTC
CASSLGGRAVETQYF
>TRBD1|TRBJ2-7|TRBV9|few
TGTGCCAGCAGCCCGGGAGAAGGACAGGGGGCCCCCCACGAGCAGTACTTC
CASSPGEGQGAPHEQYF
>.|TRBJ1-1|TRBV7-8|many
TGTGCCAGCAGCTCACAACGGAACACTGAAGCTTTCTTT
CASSSQRNTEAFF
>.|TRBJ1-1|TRBV30|.
TGTGCCTGGAGTCCAGGCGATGAAGCTTTCTTT
CAWSPGDEAFF
>.|TRBJ1-2|TRBV20-1|few
TGCAGTGCTAGGGGCTACACCTTC
CSARGYTF
>.|TRBJ2-5|TRBV7-3|.
TGTGCCAGCAGCTTAATCCCCGGGACAGAGACCCAGTACTTC
CASSLIPGTETQYF
>.|TRBJ2-1|TRBV29-1|.
TGCAGCGTTTTAGGTAGCCTTTCCTACAATGAGCAGTTCTTC
CSVLGSLSYNEQFF
>TRBD2|TRBJ2-1|TRBV13|.
TGTGCCAGCAGCCAGCTAGCGGGGCACAACAATGAGCAGTTCTTC
CASSQLAGHNNEQFF
>TRBD2|TRBJ2-7|TRBV14|.
TGTGCCAGCAGCCAAGATCGGGCGGGGGGCTACGAGCAGTACTTC
CASSQDRAGGYEQYF
>.|TRBJ2-7|TRBV19|few
TGTGCCAGTAGTATACGCAGGGACGGCTACGAGCAGTACTTC
CASSIRRDGYEQYF
>.|TRBJ1-1|TRBV28|.
TGTGCCAGCAGAACTATGACAGCGTTTTTAACTGAAGCTTTCTTT
CASRTMTAFLTEAFF
>.|TRBJ2-1|TRBV11-3|.
TGTGCCAGCAGCGCCCAGGGTCCGAACGGTAACAATGAGCAGTTCTTC
CASSAQGPNGNNEQFF
>TRBD1|TRBJ2-1|TRBV2|.
TGTGCCAGCAGTGTAAAGGGACAGGGGGCACACAATGAGCAGTTCTTC
CASSVKGQGAHNEQFF
>.|TRBJ1-5|TRBV21-1|few
TGTGCCAGCAGCAAATGCGTATACGGACAGGGGACGGGCAATCAGCCCCAGCATTTT
CASSKCVYGQGTGNQPQHF
>.|TRBJ1-1|TRBV16|few
TGTGCCAGCAGCCCCGCGCAAACGGGTCTCCATACAGGGCTCACTGAAGCTTTCTTT
CASSPAQTGLHTGLTEAFF
>TRBD2|TRBJ2-1|TRBV27|.
TGTGCCAGCAGTGAACTAGCGGCCGGCCGCAATGAGCAGTTCTTC
CASSELAAGRNEQFF
>.|TRBJ2-7|TRBV5-6|.
TGTGCCAGCAGCACCGTGCGGACAGCGTCTTCCTACGAGCAGTACTTC
CASSTVRTASSYEQYF
>.|TRBJ2-2|TRBV4-1|once
TGCGCCAGCAGCCATCAGATGAGGGCAGGAGGGGGGGAGCTGTTTTTT
CASSHQMRAGGGELFF
>TRBD1|TRBJ1-2|TRBV28|.
TGTGCCAGCAGTGTACCGGGACAGGGACTTGGCTACACCTTC
CASSVPGQGLGYTF
>.|TRBJ2-4|TRBV29-1|.
TGCAGCGTTGAACTCAACCGGGACGTAAACATTCAGTACTTC
CSVELNRDVNIQYF
>.|TRBJ2-1|TRBV5-4|.
TGTGCCAGCAGCTTGGAGGGTGGGGGCAGCTCCTACAATGAGCAGTTCTTC
CASSLEGGGSSYNEQFF